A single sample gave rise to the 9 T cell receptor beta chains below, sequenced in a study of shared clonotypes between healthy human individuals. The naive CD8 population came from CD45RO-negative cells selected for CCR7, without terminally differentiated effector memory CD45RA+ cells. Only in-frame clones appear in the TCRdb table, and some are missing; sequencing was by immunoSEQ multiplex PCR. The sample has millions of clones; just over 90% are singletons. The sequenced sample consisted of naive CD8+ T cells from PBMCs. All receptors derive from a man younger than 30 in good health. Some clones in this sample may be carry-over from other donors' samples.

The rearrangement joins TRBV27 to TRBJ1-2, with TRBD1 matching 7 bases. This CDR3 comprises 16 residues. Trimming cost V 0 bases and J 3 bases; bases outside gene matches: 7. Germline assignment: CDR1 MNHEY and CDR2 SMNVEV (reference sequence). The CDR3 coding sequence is TGTGCCAGCAGTTTATCTATGACAGGGTTAGACTATGGCTACACCTTC. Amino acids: CASSLSMTGLDYGYTF.

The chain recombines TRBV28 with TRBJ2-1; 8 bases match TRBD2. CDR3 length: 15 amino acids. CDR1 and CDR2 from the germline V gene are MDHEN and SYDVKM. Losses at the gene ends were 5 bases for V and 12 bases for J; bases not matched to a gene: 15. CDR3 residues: CASSTPPLAVQGQFF. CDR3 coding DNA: TGTGCCAGCAGTACCCCCCCACTAGCGGTACAGGGGCAGTTCTTC.

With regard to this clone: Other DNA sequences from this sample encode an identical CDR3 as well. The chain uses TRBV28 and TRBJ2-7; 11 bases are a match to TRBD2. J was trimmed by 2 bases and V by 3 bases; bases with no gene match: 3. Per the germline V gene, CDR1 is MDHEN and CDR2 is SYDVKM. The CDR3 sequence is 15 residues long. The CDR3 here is CASSLGLAETYEQYF. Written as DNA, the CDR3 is TGTGCCAGCAGTTTGGGACTAGCGGAGACCTACGAGCAGTACTTC.

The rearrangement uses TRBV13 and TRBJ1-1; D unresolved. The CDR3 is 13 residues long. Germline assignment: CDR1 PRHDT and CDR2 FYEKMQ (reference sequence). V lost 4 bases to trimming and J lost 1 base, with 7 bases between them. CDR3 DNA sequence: TGTGCCAGCAGCTCCTATGCGAACACTGAAGCTTTCTTT. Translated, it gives CASSSYANTEAFF. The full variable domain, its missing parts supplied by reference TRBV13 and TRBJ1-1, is AAGVIQSPRHLIKEKRETATLKCYPIPRHDTVYWYQQGPGQDPQFLISFYEKMQSDKGSIPDRFSAQQFSDYHSELNMSSLELGDSALYFCASSSYANTEAFFGQGTRLTVV.

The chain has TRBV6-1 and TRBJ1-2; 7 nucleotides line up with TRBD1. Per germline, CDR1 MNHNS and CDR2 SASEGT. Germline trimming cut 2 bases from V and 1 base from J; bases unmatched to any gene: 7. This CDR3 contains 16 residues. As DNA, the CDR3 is TGTGCCAGCAGTGAAATGTCAGGGGGGAATAACTATGGCTACACCTTC. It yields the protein CASSEMSGGNNYGYTF.

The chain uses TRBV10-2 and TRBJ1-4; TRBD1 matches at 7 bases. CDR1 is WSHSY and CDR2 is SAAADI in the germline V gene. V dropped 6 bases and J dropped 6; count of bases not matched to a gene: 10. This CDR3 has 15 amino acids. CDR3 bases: TGCGCCAGCAGGCTGGACAGGATGCAGGATGAAAAACTGTTTTTT. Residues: CASRLDRMQDEKLFF.

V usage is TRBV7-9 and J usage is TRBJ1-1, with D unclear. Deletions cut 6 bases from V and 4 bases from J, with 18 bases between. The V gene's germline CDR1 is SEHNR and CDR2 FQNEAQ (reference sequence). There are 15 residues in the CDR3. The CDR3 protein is CASSKKEAIRTEAFF. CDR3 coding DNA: TGTGCCAGCAGTAAAAAGGAGGCGATACGCACTGAAGCTTTCTTT.

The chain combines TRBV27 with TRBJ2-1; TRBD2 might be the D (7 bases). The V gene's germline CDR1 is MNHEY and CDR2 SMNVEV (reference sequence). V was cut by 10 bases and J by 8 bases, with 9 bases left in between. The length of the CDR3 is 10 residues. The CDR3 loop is CAIGGDEQFF. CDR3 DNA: TGTGCCATAGGGGGGGATGAGCAGTTCTTC.

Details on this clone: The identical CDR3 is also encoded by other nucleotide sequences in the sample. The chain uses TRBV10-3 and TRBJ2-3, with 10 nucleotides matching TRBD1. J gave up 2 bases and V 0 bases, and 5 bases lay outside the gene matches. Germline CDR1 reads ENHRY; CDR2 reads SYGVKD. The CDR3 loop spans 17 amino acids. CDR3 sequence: CAISESTGTGATDTQYF. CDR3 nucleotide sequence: TGTGCCATCAGTGAGTCAACCGGGACAGGGGCCACAGATACGCAGTATTTT.